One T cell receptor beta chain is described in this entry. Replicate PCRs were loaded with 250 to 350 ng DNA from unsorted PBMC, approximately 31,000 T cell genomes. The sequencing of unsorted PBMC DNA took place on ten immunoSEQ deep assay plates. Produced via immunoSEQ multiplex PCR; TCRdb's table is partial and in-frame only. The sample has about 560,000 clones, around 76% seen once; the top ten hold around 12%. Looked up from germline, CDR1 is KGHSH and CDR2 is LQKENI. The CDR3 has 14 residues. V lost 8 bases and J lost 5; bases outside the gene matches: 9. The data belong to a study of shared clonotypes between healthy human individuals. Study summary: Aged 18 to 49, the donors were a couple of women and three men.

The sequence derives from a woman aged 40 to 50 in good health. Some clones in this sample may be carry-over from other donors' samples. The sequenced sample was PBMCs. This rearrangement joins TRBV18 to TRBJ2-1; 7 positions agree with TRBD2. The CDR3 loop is CASRELAENNEQFF. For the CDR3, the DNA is TGTGCCAGCAGGGAGCTAGCGGAGAACAATGAGCAGTTCTTC.